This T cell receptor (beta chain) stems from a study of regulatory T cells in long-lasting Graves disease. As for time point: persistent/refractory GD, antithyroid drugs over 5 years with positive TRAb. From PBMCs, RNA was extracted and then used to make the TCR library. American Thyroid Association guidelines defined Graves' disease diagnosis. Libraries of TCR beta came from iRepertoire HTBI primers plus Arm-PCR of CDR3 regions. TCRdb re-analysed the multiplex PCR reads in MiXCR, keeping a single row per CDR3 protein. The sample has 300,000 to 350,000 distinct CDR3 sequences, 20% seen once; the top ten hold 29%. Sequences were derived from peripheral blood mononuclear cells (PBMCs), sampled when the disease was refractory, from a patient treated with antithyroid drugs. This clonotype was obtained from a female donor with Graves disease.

CDR3 protein: CASSQLGRPANTGELFF. The CDR3 DNA reads as TGCGCCAGCAGCCAGTTAGGGAGGCCCGCGAACACCGGGGAGCTGTTTTTT. V and J are TRBV4-1 and TRBJ2-2, with D tentatively TRBD2 (6 bases). CDR1 MGHRA and CDR2 YSYEKL come from the germline V gene. The CDR3 loop spans 17 amino acids. Deletions cut 3 bases from V and 0 bases from J, with 14 bases between.